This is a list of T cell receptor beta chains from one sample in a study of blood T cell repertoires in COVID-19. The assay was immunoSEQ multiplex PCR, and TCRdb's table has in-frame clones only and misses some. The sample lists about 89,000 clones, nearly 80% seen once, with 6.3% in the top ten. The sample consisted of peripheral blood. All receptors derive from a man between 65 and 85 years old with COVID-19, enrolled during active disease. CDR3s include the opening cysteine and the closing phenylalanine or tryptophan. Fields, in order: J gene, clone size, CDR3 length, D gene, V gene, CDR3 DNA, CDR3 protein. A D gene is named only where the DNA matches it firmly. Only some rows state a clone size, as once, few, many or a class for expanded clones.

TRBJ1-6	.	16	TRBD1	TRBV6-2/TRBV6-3	TGTGCCAGCAGTCCAAGGACAGGGGTTGGCAATTCACCCCTCCACTTT	CASSPRTGVGNSPLHF
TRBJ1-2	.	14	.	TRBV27	TGTGCCAGCAGTTCAGGGTTGAAAGGCGGTGGCTACACCTTC	CASSSGLKGGGYTF
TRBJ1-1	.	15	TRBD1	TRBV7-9	TGTGCCAGCAGCACACACGGCAGGGGGCAGGGTGAAGCTTTCTTT	CASSTHGRGQGEAFF
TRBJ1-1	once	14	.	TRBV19	TGTGCCAGTAGGGTGAACAAACTAGACACTGAAGCTTTCTTT	CASRVNKLDTEAFF
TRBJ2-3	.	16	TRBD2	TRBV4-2	TGTGCCAGCAGCCAAACAGCGGGGGGGGCCCAAGATACGCAGTATTTT	CASSQTAGGAQDTQYF
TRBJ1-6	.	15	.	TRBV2	TGTGCCAGCAGTGTTGGGCAGGGAGGAGTTTCACCCCTCCACTTT	CASSVGQGGVSPLHF
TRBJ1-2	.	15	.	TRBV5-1	TGCGCCAGCAGCTTGGGTCAGGGGTTGAACTATGGCTACACCTTC	CASSLGQGLNYGYTF
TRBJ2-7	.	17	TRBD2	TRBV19	TGTGCCAGTAGTATGGGTCAGCGGGGGGGCCTTTCCTACGAGCAGTACTTC	CASSMGQRGGLSYEQYF
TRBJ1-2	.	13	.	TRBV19	TGTGCCAGTAGTATAGGAGAGGGTGGCGGCTACACCTTC	CASSIGEGGGYTF
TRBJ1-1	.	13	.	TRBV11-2	TGTGCCAGCAGCGCAAGAGGTGACACTGAAGCTTTCTTT	CASSARGDTEAFF
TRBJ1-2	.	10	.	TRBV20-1	TGCAGTGCTAGTCGTGCGGGCTACACCTTC	CSASRAGYTF
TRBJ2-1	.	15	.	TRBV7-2	TGTGCCAGCAGCTTAGGGCCTAGCGCATACAATGAGCAGTTCTTC	CASSLGPSAYNEQFF
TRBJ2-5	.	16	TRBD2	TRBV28	TGTGCCAGCAGTATCCCAGGGACTAGCGGGGAAGAGACCCAGTACTTC	CASSIPGTSGEETQYF
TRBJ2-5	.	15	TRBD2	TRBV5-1	TGCGCCAGCAGCTTGGTTGCGGGGGAAGGTGAGACCCAGTACTTC	CASSLVAGEGETQYF
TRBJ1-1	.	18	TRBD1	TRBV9	TGTGCCAGCAGCGTAGACCCGGGACAGGGGGCGGCGAACACTGAAGCTTTCTTT	CASSVDPGQGAANTEAFF
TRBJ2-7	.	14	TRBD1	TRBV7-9	TGTGCCAGCACCGGGACAGGGAGCTCCTACGAGCAGTACTTC	CASTGTGSSYEQYF
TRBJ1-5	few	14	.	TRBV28	TGTGCCAGCAGTTTACGCTATAGCAATCAGCCCCAGCATTTT	CASSLRYSNQPQHF
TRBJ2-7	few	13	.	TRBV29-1	TGCAGCGTTGGAAACAGTCCCTCCTACGAGCAGTACTTC	CSVGNSPSYEQYF
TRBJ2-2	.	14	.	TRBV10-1	TGCGCCAGCAGCAGCTTGGCGGGGACCGGGGAGCTGTTTTTT	CASSSLAGTGELFF
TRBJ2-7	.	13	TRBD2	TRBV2	TGTGCCAGCAGAGCGGGACTAGATTACGAGCAGTACTTC	CASRAGLDYEQYF
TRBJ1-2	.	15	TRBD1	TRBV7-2	TGTGCCAGCAGCTTAAATCCGGGACAGGGCTATGGCTACACCTTC	CASSLNPGQGYGYTF
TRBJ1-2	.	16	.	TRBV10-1	TGCGCCAGCCTCCCAGGACCGGACAGTAGGGACTATGGCTACACCTTC	CASLPGPDSRDYGYTF
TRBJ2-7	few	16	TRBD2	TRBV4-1	TGCGCCAGCAGCCAAGATCGGGCTAGCGGGGCCTACGAGCAGTACTTC	CASSQDRASGAYEQYF
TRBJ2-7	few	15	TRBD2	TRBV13	TGTGCCAGCAGCCCCCCGGGACTAGCGGGCTACGAGCAGTACTTC	CASSPPGLAGYEQYF
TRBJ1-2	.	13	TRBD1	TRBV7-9	TGTGCCAGCAGCGAGACAGGGGTCTATGGCTACACCTTC	CASSETGVYGYTF
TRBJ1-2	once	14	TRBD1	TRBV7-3	TGTGCCAGCAGCTTTGATGCAGGGGGCACGGGCTACACCTTC	CASSFDAGGTGYTF
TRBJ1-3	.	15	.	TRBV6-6	TGTGCCAGCAGTTACCGAGAGATCTCTGGAAACACCATATATTTT	CASSYREISGNTIYF
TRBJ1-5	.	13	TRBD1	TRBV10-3	TGTGCCATCAGAGGACAGGGTGATCAGCCCCAGCATTTT	CAIRGQGDQPQHF
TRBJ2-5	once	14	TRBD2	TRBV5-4	TGTGCCAGCACGAGCGGGATCGACAGAGAGACCCAGTACTTC	CASTSGIDRETQYF
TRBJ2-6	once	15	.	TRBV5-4	TGTGCCAGCAGCTTGGGCGGTTCTGGGGCCAACGTCCTGACTTTC	CASSLGGSGANVLTF
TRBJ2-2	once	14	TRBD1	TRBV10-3	TGTGCCATCAGCGTGACAGGGATAACCGGGGAGCTGTTTTTT	CAISVTGITGELFF
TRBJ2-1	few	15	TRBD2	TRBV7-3	TGTGCCAGCAGCTCCAAAGGGACTACCTACAATGAGCAGTTCTTC	CASSSKGTTYNEQFF
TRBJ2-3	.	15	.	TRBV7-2	TGTGCCAGCAGCCAAGACTACTTGCTTACAGATACGCAGTATTTT	CASSQDYLLTDTQYF
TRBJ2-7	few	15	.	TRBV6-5	TGTGCCAGCAGTTACCCAGGGGCCCTAGGGGGCGAGCAGTACTTC	CASSYPGALGGEQYF